The 21 T cell receptor beta chains below were found in one sample sequenced in a study of identical twins. TCRdb itself ran the 5' RACE reads through MiXCR, one entry per CDR3 protein. The profile shows fewer than 250,000 distinct CDR3 sequences, approximately 7% of them singletons. These data are also associated with another study on yellow fever vaccine responses in identical twins.

Sequencing was performed on memory (CD45RO+) T cells sorted from blood. The receptor source for this set is a young woman in good health.

This clonotype was observed many times. The CDR3 sequence is CASSQSRGLGEQFF. In DNA, the CDR3 is TGTGCCAGCAGCCAAAGCAGGGGGCTCGGTGAGCAGTTCTTC. The gene calls are TRBV3-1 and TRBJ2-1, with TRBD1 matching over 8 bases. The V gene end was trimmed by 2 bases and the J gene end by 9 bases; junction bases not matched to a gene: 6. This CDR3 has 14 amino acids. The V gene's germline CDR1 is LGHDT and CDR2 YNNKEL (reference sequence).

In its sample, this clonotype was seen many times. V gene TRBV4-1 combines with J gene TRBJ2-3, with 15 nucleotides matching TRBD2. This CDR3 spans 17 amino acids. Germline loops: CDR1 MGHRA, CDR2 YSYEKL. V was clipped by 5 bases and J by 3 bases; unmatched bases: 6. CDR3 coding DNA: TGCGCCAGCAGCTACACCGGGACTAGCGGGGGGACAGATACGCAGTATTTT. It translates to CASSYTGTSGGTDTQYF.

This clonotype was observed many times. The rearrangement uses TRBV7-6 and TRBJ1-3, with 8 bases fitting TRBD1. From germline, CDR1 is SGHVS and CDR2 FNYEAQ. The CDR3 is 14 residues long. The junction had 3 bases not matched to a gene; V was cut back by 5 bases and J by 3 bases. The CDR3, as DNA: TGTGCCAGCAGCCCTGACAGGGGTGGAAACACCATATATTTT. Protein sequence: CASSPDRGGNTIYF. The variable domain in full, with the rest retrieved from reference TRBV7-6 and TRBJ1-3, is GAGVSQSPRYKVTKRGQDVALRCDPISGHVSLYWYRQALGQGPEFLTYFNYEAQQDKSGLPNDRFSAERPEGSISTLTIQRTEQRDSAMYRCASSPDRGGNTIYFGEGSWLTVV.

Turning to this clonotype: Since a much larger clone is just one base distant, this may be a read error. The chain combines TRBV12-3 or TRBV12-4 with TRBJ2-3; D gene uncertain. CDR3 size: 14 residues. CDR3 sequence: CARSLHGYTDTQYF. CDR3 nucleotides: TGTGCCAGAAGTTTACACGGCTACACAGATACGCAGTATTTT.

This clonotype was counted a few times. The chain is built from TRBV7-9 and TRBJ2-7; perhaps TRBD2 as D (6 bases). Trimming stripped 1 base from V and 0 bases from J, with 10 bases between. CDR3 length: 15 amino acids. From germline, CDR1 is SEHNR and CDR2 FQNEAQ (reference sequence). In DNA form, the CDR3 reads TGTGCCAGCAGCTTAGGAGCGGGCCGCTCCTACGAGCAGTACGTC. The encoded protein is CASSLGAGRSYEQYV.

The chain has TRBV20-1 and TRBJ2-2; no firm D call. Looked up from germline, CDR1 is DFQATT and CDR2 is SNEGSKA (reference sequence). The CDR3 covers 14 residues. Trimming took 1 base from V and 1 from J, leaving 7 bases between them. CDR3 region: CSARVKGNTGELFF. The DNA for the CDR3 is TGCAGTGCTAGAGTCAAGGGGAACACCGGGGAGCTGTTTTTT.

The table lists this clonotype with many counts. The V call is TRBV5-1, the J call TRBJ2-3; the match to TRBD2 covers 13 bases. The trim removed 7 bases at V and 5 bases at J, leaving 10 bases unmatched. CDR3 size: 16 residues. CDR1 is SGHRS and CDR2 is YFSETQ in the germline V gene. This CDR3 reads CASHGTSGGAGDTQYF. The CDR3 nucleotides read TGCGCCAGCCACGGCACTAGCGGGGGGGCTGGAGATACGCAGTATTTT.

The chain combines TRBV19 with TRBJ1-5; a possible D gene is TRBD1 (5 bases). The ends were cut back, 7 bases at V and 0 bases at J, with 10 bases in the middle. This CDR3 has 14 residues. Germline V gives CDR1 LNHDA, CDR2 SQIVND (reference sequence). CDR3 protein: CASTLGGSNQPQHF. As DNA, the CDR3 is TGTGCCAGTACCCTGGGGGGTAGCAATCAGCCCCAGCATTTT.

This clonotype was recorded many times. This chain links TRBV5-1 with TRBJ2-6; TRBD1 matches 9 bases. Germline V gene sequence: CDR1 SGHRS, CDR2 YFSETQ. CDR3 length: 18 amino acids. The junction had 4 bases not matched to a gene; V was cut back by 0 bases and J by 0 bases. CDR3 sequence (DNA): TGCGCCAGCAGCTTGGAGGGGACAGGGTTCTCTGGGGCCAACGTCCTGACTTTC. It yields the protein CASSLEGTGFSGANVLTF.

The V gene is TRBV18, the J gene TRBJ2-1; D gene unclear. The germline CDR1 and CDR2 sequences are KGHSH and LQKENI. Between the trimmed V and J ends, which lost 6 bases and 4 bases, there was a span of 16 bases. The CDR3 is made up of 15 amino acids. The CDR3 DNA is TGTGCCAGCTCGGCCGACGCCGCTCGGTACAATGAGCAGTTCTTC. Its translation is CASSADAARYNEQFF.

In this sample, this clonotype turned up many times. The chain joins TRBV7-9 to TRBJ2-2; D not resolved. Germline V gene data show CDR1 as SEHNR and CDR2 as FQNEAQ (reference sequence). CDR3 length equals 14 residues. Deletions cut 3 bases from V and 0 bases from J, with 5 bases between. The CDR3 region is CASSFRSNTGELFF. DNA for the CDR3: TGTGCCAGCAGCTTCCGCTCGAACACCGGGGAGCTGTTTTTT.

This clonotype was recorded many times. The CDR3 is CASSLKPVTGGEQYF. For the CDR3, the DNA is TGTGCCAGCAGCCTAAAGCCCGTAACGGGTGGCGAGCAGTACTTC. V is TRBV7-2 and J is TRBJ2-7; D is ambiguous. The ends were cut back, 5 bases at V and 6 bases at J, with 20 bases in the middle. CDR3 length: 15 residues. The germline V gene encodes CDR1 SGHTA and CDR2 FQGNSA.

This clonotype appeared a few times. The V gene is TRBV5-6, the J gene TRBJ2-7; TRBD1 agrees at 8 bases. The CDR3 loop spans 12 amino acids. After removal of 7 bases from V and 1 base from J, the junction contained 1 base not matched to a gene. CDR1 and CDR2 from the germline V gene are SGHDT and YYEEEE. The CDR3 region is CASGQGSYEQYF. The CDR3 DNA reads as TGTGCCAGCGGACAGGGATCCTACGAGCAGTACTTC. Full variable domain (rest looked up from reference TRBV5-6 and TRBJ2-7): DAGVTQSPTHLIKTRGQQVTLRCSPKSGHDTVSWYQQALGQGPQFIFQYYEEEERQRGNFPDRFSGHQFPNYSSELNVNALLLGDSALYLCASGQGSYEQYFGPGTRLTVT.

The chain couples TRBV6-5 to TRBJ2-1; tentative D call: TRBD2 (5 bases). Germline V gives CDR1 MNHEY, CDR2 SVGAGI. V lost 4 bases and J 6 bases, leaving 7 bases between the germline ends. The CDR3 runs 12 residues. This chain's CDR3 is CASSFGVNEQFF. The CDR3 nucleotides read TGTGCCAGCAGTTTCGGGGTCAATGAGCAGTTCTTC.

This clonotype was seen repeatedly, ten times or more. This CDR3 reads CASSTRSGGASYNEQFF. The CDR3 DNA reads TGTGCCAGCAGCACTCGCTCAGGGGGCGCCTCCTACAATGAGCAGTTCTTC. This chain uses TRBV7-2 with TRBJ2-1, with 8 bases fitting TRBD1. The germline V gene has CDR1 SGHTA and CDR2 FQGNSA. Germline trimming cut 5 bases from V and 0 bases from J; bases unmatched to any gene: 9. This CDR3 has 17 residues.

This clonotype was recorded many times. The chain joins TRBV5-1 to TRBJ2-1, with D perhaps matching TRBD1 (5 bases). CDR3 length: 16 amino acids. The ends were cut back, 0 bases at V and 3 bases at J, with 13 bases in the middle. CDR1 SGHRS and CDR2 YFSETQ come from the germline V gene. CDR3 sequence reads: CASSLVAGYGYNEQFF. The CDR3 nucleotides are TGCGCCAGCAGCTTGGTGGCAGGGTACGGCTACAATGAGCAGTTCTTC.

Ten or more counts support this clonotype. The rearrangement links TRBV28 to TRBJ2-3, with 15 bases lining up with TRBD2. The CDR3 runs 17 residues. V shed 2 bases and J 5 bases; nucleotides not matched to a gene: 5. Germline V gene sequence: CDR1 MDHEN, CDR2 SYDVKM. The DNA for the CDR3 is TGTGCCAGCAGTTTAGCATCGGGACTAGCGGGAGGAGATACGCAGTATTTT. This gives the protein CASSLASGLAGGDTQYF.

The sample holds many counts of this clonotype. This chain links TRBV5-4 with TRBJ1-5; 8 nucleotides align to TRBD1. V lost 4 bases, J lost 4 bases, and 4 bases stayed unmatched. CDR1 and CDR2 from the germline V gene are SGHNT and YYREEE (reference sequence). The CDR3 loop spans 14 amino acids. The CDR3 region has the DNA TGTGCCAGCAGCGCGGACAGGGCGAATCAGCCCCAGCATTTT. Translated: CASSADRANQPQHF. Supplemented by reference TRBV5-4 and TRBJ1-5, the full variable domain reads ETGVTQSPTHLIKTRGQQVTLRCSSQSGHNTVSWYQQALGQGPQFIFQYYREEENGRGNFPPRFSGLQFPNYSSELNVNALELDDSALYLCASSADRANQPQHFGDGTRLSIL.

Notes on this clonotype: This may be a read error, as it is one base from a much larger clone. CDR3 sequence (DNA): TGTGCCAGCAGTCCCAATCTCAGCGGGAGTCGCTACGAGCAGTACTTC. As protein: CASSPNLSGSRYEQYF. V is TRBV12-3 or TRBV12-4 and J is TRBJ2-7, with TRBD2 matching over 8 bases. The junction had 12 bases not matched to a gene; V was cut back by 5 bases and J by 3 bases. CDR3 length: 16 amino acids.

The sample holds a few counts of this clonotype. The V gene is TRBV20-1, the J gene TRBJ2-2, with 7 positions matching TRBD2. The CDR3 length is 15 residues. Trimming at V came to 5 bases and at J to 5 bases, leaving 11 bases not matched to a gene. CDR1 and CDR2 (germline): DFQATT, SNEGSKA (reference sequence). The CDR3 DNA reads as TGCAGTGCTTCCAACCTTGGGACTACTACCGGGGAGCTGTTTTTT. This encodes CSASNLGTTTGELFF.

This clonotype was seen more than once but under ten times. The genes are TRBV2 and TRBJ2-5; D is uncertain. This CDR3 contains 15 residues. The ends were cut back, 5 bases at V and 1 base at J, with 14 bases in the middle. Germline V gene data show CDR1 as SNHLY and CDR2 as FYNNEI. CDR3 amino acids: CASSKRALGQETQYF. CDR3 sequence (DNA): TGTGCCAGCAGTAAAAGGGCCCTGGGCCAAGAGACCCAGTACTTC.